There are many counts of the clone carrying this T cell receptor (beta chain). The CDR3 loop spans 10 amino acids. V lost 7 bases to trimming and J lost 6 bases, with 4 bases between them. PCR was performed a second time for roughly 7 to 12 cycles using a sample-barcoded 5' primer and a J-beta primer mix. In TCRdb, the 5' RACE reads were re-called with MiXCR into one record per CDR3 protein. This sample has some 1.5 million distinct CDR3 sequences; roughly 27% occur once, and the top ten carry 7.7%. The data stem from a study of blood T cells in healthy people across ages. The donors, healthy Caucasians from Russia, were aged roughly 6 to 100. Total RNA, at least 5.5 micrograms per sample, was extracted from PBMCs.

The origin of this receptor is a woman between 25 and 40 years old in good health. This rearrangement joins TRBV12-3 or TRBV12-4 to TRBJ2-1; no reliable D call. The sample was blood. The CDR3 DNA is TGTGCCAGCACTCGCAATGAGCAGTTCTTC. It encodes CASTRNEQFF.